The clone carrying this TCR beta chain was seen only a few times. As originally analysed: Scientists estimated how many nucleated cells there were by amplifying reference gene primers. This table comes from immunoSEQ multiplex PCR, and its TCRdb copy is limited to in-frame clones, with some not included. V, J and clone size derive from that table, while D and trimming were established from the DNA sequence. The table records roughly 250,000 clones, 82% of them present only once. The data were taken from a study of blood T cell repertoires in COVID-19. Study-wide background: Some COVID-19 samples were acute and others convalescent; all came from the United States, Italy and Spain. PBMCs, B-cell-depleted T cells, or T cells provided the cDNA or gDNA that made up the material.

Germline values: CDR1 MNHEY, CDR2 SMNVEV (reference sequence). The CDR3 has 14 residues. The J segment lost 6 bases and the V segment lost 6 bases, leaving 7 bases of the junction unmatched. This TCR was recovered from a woman in her seventies with acute or convalescent COVID-19. The chain links TRBV27 to TRBJ1-4; 7 nucleotides align to TRBD1. The sequencing sample was made of peripheral blood. CDR3 DNA sequence: TGTGCCAGCAGAAGCAGGGGGTGGCATGAAAAACTGTTTTTT. Amino acid sequence: CASRSRGWHEKLFF.